This TCR beta chain was identified in a study of a mutant IDH1 vaccine in newly diagnosed glioma. The wider study: Vaccination started 4-6 weeks after radiotherapy alone, or with temozolomide cycles.

Specified time point: week 5, during vaccination. Every vaccine dose comprised 300 ug of mutant IDH1 20-mer peptide plus topical imiquimod. The protocol was immunoSEQ multiplex PCR, while the TCRdb copy is restricted to in-frame clones and leaves out a portion. The data contain tens of thousands of clones, roughly nine tenths of them singletons. Findings and limits, study-wide: Immune responses arising from the vaccine appeared in approximately 93% of patients.

Worth noting for this clone: The antigen remains unidentified.

The germline V gene encodes CDR1 MNHEY and CDR2 SVGAGI. The V and J ends lost 5 bases and 0 bases respectively, with 10 bases between them. CDR3 length: 14 residues. This clonotype was obtained from a woman between 50 and 59 years old with glioma. The rearrangement joins TRBV6-5 to TRBJ1-1; D not resolved. The starting material was PBMCs, obtained from a glioma patient whose treatment included an IDH1 peptide vaccine. Here the CDR3 reads CASSPTRMNTEAFF. The CDR3, as DNA: TGTGCCAGCAGTCCTACCAGGATGAACACTGAAGCTTTCTTT.